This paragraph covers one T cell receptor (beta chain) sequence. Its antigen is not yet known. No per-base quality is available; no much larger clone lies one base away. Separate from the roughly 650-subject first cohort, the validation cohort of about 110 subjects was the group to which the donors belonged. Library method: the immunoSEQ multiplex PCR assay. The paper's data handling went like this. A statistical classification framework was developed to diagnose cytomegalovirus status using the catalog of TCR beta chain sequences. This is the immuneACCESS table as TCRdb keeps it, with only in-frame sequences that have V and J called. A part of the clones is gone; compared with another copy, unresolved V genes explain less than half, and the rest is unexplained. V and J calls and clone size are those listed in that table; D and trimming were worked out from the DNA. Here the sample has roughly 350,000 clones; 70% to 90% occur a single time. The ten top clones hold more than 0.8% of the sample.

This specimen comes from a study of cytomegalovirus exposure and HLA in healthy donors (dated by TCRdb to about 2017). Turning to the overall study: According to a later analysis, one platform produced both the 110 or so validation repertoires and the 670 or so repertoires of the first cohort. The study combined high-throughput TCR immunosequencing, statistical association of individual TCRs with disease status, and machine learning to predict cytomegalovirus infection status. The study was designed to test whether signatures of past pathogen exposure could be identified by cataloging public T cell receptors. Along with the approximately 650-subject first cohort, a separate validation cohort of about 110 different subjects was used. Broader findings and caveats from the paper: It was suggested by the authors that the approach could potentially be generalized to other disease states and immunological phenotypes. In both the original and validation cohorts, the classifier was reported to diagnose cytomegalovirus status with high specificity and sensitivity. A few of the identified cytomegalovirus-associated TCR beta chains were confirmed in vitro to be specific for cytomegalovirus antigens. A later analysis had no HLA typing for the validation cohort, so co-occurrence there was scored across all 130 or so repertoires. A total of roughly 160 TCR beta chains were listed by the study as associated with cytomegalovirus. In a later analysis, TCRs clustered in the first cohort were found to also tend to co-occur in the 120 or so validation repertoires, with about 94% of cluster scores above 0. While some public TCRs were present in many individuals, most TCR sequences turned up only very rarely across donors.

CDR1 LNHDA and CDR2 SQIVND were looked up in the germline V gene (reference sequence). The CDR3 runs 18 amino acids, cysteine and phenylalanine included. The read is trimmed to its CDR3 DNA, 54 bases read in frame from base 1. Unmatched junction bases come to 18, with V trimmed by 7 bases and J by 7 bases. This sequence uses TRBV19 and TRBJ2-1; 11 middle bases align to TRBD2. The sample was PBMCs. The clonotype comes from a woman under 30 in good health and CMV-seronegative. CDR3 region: CASTSKATSGRVLNEQFF. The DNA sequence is TGTGCCAGTACCTCGAAGGCAACTAGCGGGAGAGTATTAAATGAGCAGTTCTTC.